Below are 32 T cell receptor beta chains sequenced from a single sample in a study of Graves' ophthalmopathy and Graves' hyperthyroidism. RNA transcripts provided the template for amplifying TCR beta CDR3 regions. First-round RT-PCR relied on HTBI primers, and a second-round multiplex PCR came next. TCRdb ran MiXCR on the multiplex PCR reads and lists one entry per CDR3 protein. The sample records around 1.1 million distinct CDR3 sequences, less than 45% being singletons. Sample: peripheral blood or thyroid tissue (not recorded which). The origin of the receptors is an adult man with Graves' hyperthyroidism.

This clonotype was counted only a few times. The chain is built from TRBV20-1 and TRBJ1-2; D not certain. Germline lookup yields CDR1 DFQATT and CDR2 SNEGSKA (reference sequence). This CDR3 comprises 11 residues. Trimming cost V 1 base and J 7 bases, with 7 bases left between them. For the CDR3, the DNA is TGCAGTGCTAGAGTAGAGGGTGGCTACACCTTC. Its translation: CSARVEGGYTF.

This rearrangement joins TRBV10-3 to TRBJ1-4; possible D gene TRBD1, 6 bases. V lost 3 bases and J lost 7, with 15 bases in between. The length of the CDR3 is 15 residues. Germline CDR1 and CDR2: ENHRY and SYGVKD. The CDR3 protein is CAISDEDRWGEKLFF. The CDR3 bases are TGTGCCATCAGTGATGAAGACAGGTGGGGTGAAAAACTGTTTTTT.

In nucleotides, the CDR3 is TGTGCCATCAGGGACTCGGGACAGGCCCATGAAAAACTGTTTTTT. Its protein product is CAIRDSGQAHEKLFF. This chain joins TRBV10-3 and TRBJ1-4; 8 nucleotides line up with TRBD1. J lost 6 bases, V lost 6 bases, and 9 bases had no gene match. The V gene's germline CDR1 is ENHRY and CDR2 SYGVKD. The length of the CDR3 is 15 residues.

Regarding this clonotype: A read error may explain this, as a much larger clone is one base away. The chain uses TRBV7-9 and TRBJ1-2; the D is unclear. CDR3 length equals 14 residues. Trimming took 2 bases from V and 7 from J, leaving 14 bases between them. CDR1 and CDR2 from the germline V gene are SEHNR and FQNEAQ (reference sequence). DNA for the CDR3: TGTGCCAGCAGCTTAACCGGTTCCGCCTCTGGCTACACCTTC. Residues: CASSLTGSASGYTF.

This clonotype has only one observation. This chain joins TRBV2 and TRBJ1-5, with 10 bases that match TRBD1. This CDR3 contains 17 residues. The V and J ends lost 11 bases and 1 base, in that order; junction bases with no gene match: 14. Germline-derived CDR1 and CDR2 are SNHLY and FYNNEI. Written as DNA, the CDR3 is TGTGCCGGAGGGGACAGGGGACTCTCCTACAGCAATCAGCCCCAGCATTTT. It yields the protein CAGGDRGLSYSNQPQHF.

This clonotype was observed many times. DNA for the CDR3: TGCAGCGTTGACTCAGGGCACTCCTACGAGCAGTACTTC. Protein sequence: CSVDSGHSYEQYF. The V gene is TRBV29-1, the J gene TRBJ2-7; a weak D match, TRBD1 (5 bases). The CDR3 is made up of 13 amino acids. V lost 3 bases, J lost 0 bases, and 9 bases lay in between. CDR1 is SQVTM, CDR2 ANQGSEA, per germline.

The chain is built from TRBV29-1 and TRBJ2-2, with no clear D. Germline V CDR1 and CDR2: SQVTM, ANQGSEA. CDR3 size: 13 residues. V lost 8 bases and J 6 bases, leaving 16 bases between the germline ends. As DNA, the CDR3 is TGCAGCCTCCAAGGAAGAGGATCCGGGGAGCTGTTTTTT. Protein sequence: CSLQGRGSGELFF.

The V call is TRBV29-1, the J call TRBJ1-1; a possible D gene is TRBD1 (5 bases). The V gene lost 2 bases and the J gene lost 2 bases, with 9 bases spanning the gap. The V gene's germline CDR1 is SQVTM and CDR2 ANQGSEA. The CDR3 consists of 13 residues. CDR3 DNA sequence: TGCAGCGTTGAACACAGGCCTAACACTGAAGCTTTCTTT. Translated, it gives CSVEHRPNTEAFF.

This clonotype was counted a few times. This chain uses TRBV10-2 with TRBJ1-2; 7 bases line up with TRBD1. V shed 2 bases, J shed 3 bases, and the junction held 6 bases outside the gene matches. The CDR3 has 15 amino acids. CDR1 and CDR2 (germline): WSHSY, SAAADI. DNA for the CDR3: TGCGCCAGCAGTGAGCCGGACAGGTTGGACTATGGCTACACCTTC. It codes for CASSEPDRLDYGYTF.

The rearrangement uses TRBV30 and TRBJ1-2, with D perhaps matching TRBD1 (5 bases). This CDR3 has 15 residues. Per germline, CDR1 GTSNPN and CDR2 SVGIG (reference sequence). V dropped 3 bases and J dropped 2 bases, with 16 bases sitting between them. The CDR3: CAWRQGTVENYGYTF. The CDR3 region has the DNA TGTGCCTGGAGACAAGGGACGGTCGAGAACTATGGCTACACCTTC.

The chain employs TRBV7-7 and TRBJ2-7; 9 nucleotides agree with TRBD2. Germline trimming cut 1 base from V and 0 bases from J; bases unmatched to any gene: 4. CDR1 and CDR2 from the germline V gene are SSHAT and FNYEAQ (reference sequence). The CDR3 runs 16 residues. The CDR3 nucleotides read TGTGCCAGCAGCTTAGTGGGCGGGGGGGCCTCCTACGAGCAGTACTTC. Translated: CASSLVGGGASYEQYF.

This clonotype has only a few counts. This chain links TRBV30 with TRBJ2-2; D uncertain. This CDR3 is 15 amino acids long. CDR1 GTSNPN and CDR2 SVGIG come from the germline V gene (reference sequence). V was pared by 2 bases and J by 2 bases, with 12 bases between. CDR3 coding DNA: TGTGCCTGGAGTAGGTTACAGAGCAACACCGGGGAGCTGTTTTTT. Its protein is CAWSRLQSNTGELFF.

The rearrangement joins TRBV20-1 to TRBJ2-5; D is ambiguous. The CDR3 spans 12 residues. The germline CDR1 and CDR2 sequences are DFQATT and SNEGSKA (reference sequence). The V end was cut by 5 bases, the J end by 2 bases, with 9 bases between. CDR3 in amino acids: CSAHIHQETQYF. CDR3 DNA: TGCAGTGCTCACATCCATCAAGAGACCCAGTACTTC.

This clonotype was picked up many times. The DNA for the CDR3 is TGTGCCAGCAGCCCCAGGGGGCCTAACACTGAAGCTTTCTTT. Residues: CASSPRGPNTEAFF. This chain links TRBV11-2 with TRBJ1-1, with 8 bases that match TRBD1. CDR1 is SGHAT, CDR2 FQNNGV, per germline. The V segment lost 5 bases and the J segment 2 bases; nucleotides outside the gene matches: 4. CDR3 size: 14 residues.

This clonotype has at least ten counts. This chain uses TRBV2 with TRBJ1-5; TRBD1 might be the D (6 bases). This CDR3 is 12 amino acids long. CDR1 SNHLY and CDR2 FYNNEI come from the germline V gene. The V gene lost 7 bases and the J gene lost 4 bases, with 8 bases spanning the gap. The CDR3 is CASKDRNQPQHF. DNA of the CDR3: TGTGCCAGCAAGGACAGAAATCAGCCCCAGCATTTT.

As regards this clonotype: A read error may be the cause here, since a much bigger clone is one base away. The chain is built from TRBV29-1 and TRBJ2-5; D might be TRBD2 (6 bases). Germline assignment: CDR1 SQVTM and CDR2 ANQGSEA. The CDR3 extends over 13 amino acids. V dropped 1 base and J dropped 5 bases, with 11 bases sitting between them. In nucleotides, the CDR3 is TGCAGCGTTGAAGGGGGGAGGCATGAGACCCAGTACTTC. Its translation: CSVEGGRHETQYF.

The rearrangement links TRBV12-3 or TRBV12-4 to TRBJ1-5; 10 nucleotides match TRBD1. V gave up 6 bases and J gave up 4 bases; unmatched junction bases: 12. This CDR3 comprises 17 residues. The CDR3, as DNA: TGTGCCAGCAGCCCCCAGGACAGGGGGTCCCTTAATCAGCCCCAGCATTTT. Amino acid sequence: CASSPQDRGSLNQPQHF.

The chain has TRBV30 and TRBJ1-6, with unresolved D. Germline V gene lookup returns CDR1 GTSNPN and CDR2 SVGIG (reference sequence). V lost 4 bases, J lost 10 bases, and 11 bases lay in between. CDR3 length: 12 amino acids. Here the CDR3 reads CAWTFRDSPLHF. CDR3 bases: TGTGCCTGGACCTTCCGCGACTCACCCCTCCACTTT. Full variable domain (outside the CDR3, taken from reference TRBV30 and TRBJ1-6): SQTIHQWPATLVQPVGSPLSLECTVEGTSNPNLYWYRQAAGRGLQLLFYSVGIGQISSEVPQNLSASRPQDRQFILSSKKLLLSDSGFYLCAWTFRDSPLHFGNGTRLTVT.

V is TRBV5-1 and J is TRBJ2-5; TRBD1 is a possible D gene (6 bases). This CDR3 spans 16 amino acids. Germline V CDR1 and CDR2: SGHRS, YFSETQ. V lost 3 bases, J lost 0 bases, and 15 bases lay in between. The DNA for the CDR3 is TGCGCCAGCAGCTGGGGGCCCCCTTTGAACCAAGAGACCCAGTACTTC. Its translation: CASSWGPPLNQETQYF. Full variable domain (missing parts from reference TRBV5-1 and TRBJ2-5): KAGVTQTPRYLIKTRGQQVTLSCSPISGHRSVSWYQQTPGQGLQFLFEYFSETQRNKGNFPGRFSGRQFSNSRSEMNVSTLELGDSALYLCASSWGPPLNQETQYFGPGTRLLVL.

The chain carries TRBV9 and TRBJ2-2, with TRBD1 matching 7 bases. From germline, CDR1 is SGDLS and CDR2 YYNGEE. This CDR3 spans 16 amino acids. The J segment lost 4 bases and the V segment lost 4 bases, leaving 10 bases of the junction unmatched. The CDR3 is CASSSGGRGSTGELFF. Written as DNA, the CDR3 is TGTGCCAGCAGCTCTGGGGGCAGGGGGTCCACCGGGGAGCTGTTTTTT.

This clonotype has a count of ten or more. The chain recombines TRBV2 with TRBJ1-5, with D perhaps matching TRBD1 (5 bases). The CDR3 consists of 13 residues. The V gene lost 8 bases and the J gene lost 9 bases, with 17 bases spanning the gap. The germline CDR1 and CDR2 sequences are SNHLY and FYNNEI. The CDR3 region is CASGLGERGPQHF. The CDR3 DNA reads TGTGCCAGCGGTTTGGGGGAGAGGGGGCCCCAGCATTTT.

The CDR3 nucleotides are TGTGCCAGCAGCCAGACAGGGGGACCGGGTAATGAAAAACTGTTTTTT. It encodes CASSQTGGPGNEKLFF. The V gene is TRBV12-2, the J gene TRBJ1-4; TRBD1, the table's D call, lacks a check against the DNA. TRBV12-2 is a listed pseudogene. CDR3 length: 16 residues.

The chain is built from TRBV29-1 and TRBJ2-7; D is undetermined. V dropped 4 bases and J dropped 0 bases, with 13 bases sitting between them. Germline V lookup: CDR1 SQVTM, CDR2 ANQGSEA. This CDR3 region has 14 residues. CDR3 DNA sequence: TGCAGCGTTGCGGTGCGACTTGCCTCCTACGAGCAGTACTTC. Encoded protein: CSVAVRLASYEQYF.

This clonotype was detected ten times or more. The V call is TRBV12-3 or TRBV12-4, the J call TRBJ1-2, with unresolved D. V shed 3 bases and J shed 0 bases, with 8 bases lying between them. This CDR3 comprises 14 residues. The DNA for the CDR3 is TGTGCCAGCAGTTTTAACAGAGCTAACTATGGCTACACCTTC. Its translation is CASSFNRANYGYTF.

This clonotype occurred many times. The chain joins TRBV7-2 to TRBJ2-7; D unresolved. Trimming pared 7 bases from V and 6 bases from J, leaving 13 bases between. This CDR3 is built from 12 residues. The germline CDR1 and CDR2 sequences are SGHTA and FQGNSA. CDR3 nucleotides: TGTGCCAGCACCTCAGATTCCGTCGAGCAGTACTTC. Residues: CASTSDSVEQYF.

Notes on this clonotype: A clone one base away is much larger, so this may be a read error. The rearrangement links TRBV11-2 to TRBJ1-1; a weak D match, TRBD1 (6 bases). This CDR3 is built from 14 residues. Per germline, CDR1 SGHAT and CDR2 FQNNGV. The DNA of the CDR3 is TGTGCCGGCAGCGCCCCGACAGGCACCACTGAAGCTTTCTTT. Translation: CAGSAPTGTTEAFF.

This clonotype appeared a few times. V is TRBV7-9 and J is TRBJ2-7, with 15 bases that match TRBD2. The CDR3 totals 14 residues. Germline V gene sequence: CDR1 SEHNR, CDR2 FQNEAQ (reference sequence). The V and J ends lost 7 bases and 6 bases, in that order; junction bases with no gene match: 4. Here the CDR3 reads CASTLGLAGGEQYF. CDR3 DNA: TGTGCCAGCACCTTGGGACTAGCGGGAGGCGAGCAGTACTTC.

This clonotype came up a few times. This rearrangement joins TRBV7-2 to TRBJ2-5, with 8 bases fitting TRBD1. The junction had 7 bases not matched to a gene; V was cut back by 5 bases and J by 5 bases. From germline, CDR1 is SGHTA and CDR2 FQGNSA. This CDR3 is built from 14 residues. CDR3 loop: CASSTPGQAETQYF. The CDR3 region has the DNA TGTGCCAGCAGCACGCCGGGACAGGCGGAGACCCAGTACTTC.

J is TRBJ2-2 and V is TRBV27; D is ambiguous. Trimming shortened V by 2 bases and J by 4 bases, and 17 bases separated the two germline ends. The CDR3 contains 17 residues. Germline CDR1 is MNHEY and CDR2 is SMNVEV (reference sequence). CDR3 in amino acids: CASSLPPGLTTTGELFF. The CDR3 DNA reads TGTGCCAGCAGTTTACCCCCGGGCCTCACCACCACCGGGGAGCTGTTTTTT.

This clonotype was found once. Being one base from a much bigger clone, this may be a read error. This chain links TRBV7-8 with TRBJ1-1, with D possibly being TRBD1 (6 bases). This CDR3 region has 15 residues. Germline CDR1 reads SGHVS; CDR2 reads FQNEAQ. In DNA, the CDR3 is TGTGCCAGCAGCTTAATGGGGGGCCGGGACACTGAAGATTTCTTT. It encodes CASSLMGGRDTEDFF.

This clonotype was picked up a small number of times. The genes are TRBV13 and TRBJ2-7; 8 bases align to TRBD2. Germline V lookup: CDR1 PRHDT, CDR2 FYEKMQ (reference sequence). This CDR3 has 12 amino acids. V lost 6 bases, J lost 12 bases, and 10 bases stayed unmatched. CDR3: CASSESEREWYF. The CDR3 DNA reads TGTGCCAGCAGTGAATCCGAGCGGGAGTGGTACTTC.

This clonotype was seen repeatedly, ten times or more. The chain has TRBV24-1 and TRBJ1-5; maybe TRBD1 (5 bases). Germline CDR1 reads KGHDR; CDR2 reads SFDVKD. The CDR3 length is 17 residues. The V end was cut by 3 bases, the J end by 2 bases, with 16 bases between. The CDR3 region is CATSDPSVGAGNQPQHF. In DNA, the CDR3 is TGTGCCACCAGTGATCCGAGCGTCGGGGCCGGCAATCAGCCCCAGCATTTT.